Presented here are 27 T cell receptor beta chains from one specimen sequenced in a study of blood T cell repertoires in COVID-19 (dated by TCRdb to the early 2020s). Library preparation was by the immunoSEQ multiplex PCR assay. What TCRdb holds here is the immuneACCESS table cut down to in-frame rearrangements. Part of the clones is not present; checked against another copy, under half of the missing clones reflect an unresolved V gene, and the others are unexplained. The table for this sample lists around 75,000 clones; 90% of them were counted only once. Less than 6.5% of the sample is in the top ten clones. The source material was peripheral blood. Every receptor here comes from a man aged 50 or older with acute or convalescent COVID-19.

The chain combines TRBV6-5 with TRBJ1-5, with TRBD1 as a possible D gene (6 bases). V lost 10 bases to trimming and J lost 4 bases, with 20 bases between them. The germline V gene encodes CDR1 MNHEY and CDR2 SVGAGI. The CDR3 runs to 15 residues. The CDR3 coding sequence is TGTGCCACCCGGTACGACTTTAGGGGGAATCAGCCCCAGCATTTT. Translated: CATRYDFRGNQPQHF.

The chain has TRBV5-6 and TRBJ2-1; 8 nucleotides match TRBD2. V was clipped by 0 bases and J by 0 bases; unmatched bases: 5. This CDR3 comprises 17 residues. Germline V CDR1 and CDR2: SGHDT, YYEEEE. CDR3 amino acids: CASSLEGSGISYNEQFF. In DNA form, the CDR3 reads TGTGCCAGCAGCTTGGAGGGTAGCGGGATCTCCTACAATGAGCAGTTCTTC. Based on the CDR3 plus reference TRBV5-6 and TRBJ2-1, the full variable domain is DAGVTQSPTHLIKTRGQQVTLRCSPKSGHDTVSWYQQALGQGPQFIFQYYEEEERQRGNFPDRFSGHQFPNYSSELNVNALLLGDSALYLCASSLEGSGISYNEQFFGPGTRLTVL.

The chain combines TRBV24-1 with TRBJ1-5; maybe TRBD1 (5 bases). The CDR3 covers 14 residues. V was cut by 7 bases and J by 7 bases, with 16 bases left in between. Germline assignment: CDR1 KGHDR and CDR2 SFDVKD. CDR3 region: CATSAAGDSQPQHF. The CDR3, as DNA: TGTGCCACCAGCGCCGCGGGGGACTCGCAGCCCCAGCATTTT.

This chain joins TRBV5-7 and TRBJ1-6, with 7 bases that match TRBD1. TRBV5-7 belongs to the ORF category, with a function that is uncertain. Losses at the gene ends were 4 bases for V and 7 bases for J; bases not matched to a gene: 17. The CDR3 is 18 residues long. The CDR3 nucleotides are TGTGCCAGCAGCGCGTCCGGATCCCGGGACAGTGGGAATTCACCCCTCCACTTT. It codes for CASSASGSRDSGNSPLHF.

The CDR3 region has the DNA TGTGCCAGCAGTGCCAGGGCGAACACCGGGGAGCTGTTTTTT. Translating it yields CASSARANTGELFF. The rearrangement uses TRBV2 and TRBJ2-2; weak D call: TRBD1 (5 bases). Germline V CDR1 and CDR2: SNHLY, FYNNEI. The CDR3 is 14 residues long. Trimming left V 4 bases short and J 0 bases short, with 6 bases between.

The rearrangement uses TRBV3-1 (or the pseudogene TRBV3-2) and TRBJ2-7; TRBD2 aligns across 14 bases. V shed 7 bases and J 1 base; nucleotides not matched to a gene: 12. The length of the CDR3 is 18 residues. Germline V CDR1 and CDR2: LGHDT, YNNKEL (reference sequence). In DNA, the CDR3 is TGTGCCAGCACCCGGACTAGCGGGAGGTGGGGAATGTCCTACGAGCAGTACTTC. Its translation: CASTRTSGRWGMSYEQYF.

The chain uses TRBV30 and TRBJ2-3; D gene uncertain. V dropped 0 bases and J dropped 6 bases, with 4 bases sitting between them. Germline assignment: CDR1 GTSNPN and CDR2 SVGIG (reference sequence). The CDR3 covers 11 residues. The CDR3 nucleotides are TGTGCCTGGAGTGTACTTGATACGCAGTATTTT. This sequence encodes CAWSVLDTQYF. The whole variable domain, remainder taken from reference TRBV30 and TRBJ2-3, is SQTIHQWPATLVQPVGSPLSLECTVEGTSNPNLYWYRQAAGRGLQLLFYSVGIGQISSEVPQNLSASRPQDRQFILSSKKLLLSDSGFYLCAWSVLDTQYFGPGTRLTVL.

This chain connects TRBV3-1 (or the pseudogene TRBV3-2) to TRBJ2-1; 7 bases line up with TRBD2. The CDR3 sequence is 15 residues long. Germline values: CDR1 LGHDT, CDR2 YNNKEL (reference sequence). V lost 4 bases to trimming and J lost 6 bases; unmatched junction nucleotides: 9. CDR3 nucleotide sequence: TGTGCCAGCAGCCCTCAGCGAGCGGGAAGCAATGAGCAGTTCTTC. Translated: CASSPQRAGSNEQFF.

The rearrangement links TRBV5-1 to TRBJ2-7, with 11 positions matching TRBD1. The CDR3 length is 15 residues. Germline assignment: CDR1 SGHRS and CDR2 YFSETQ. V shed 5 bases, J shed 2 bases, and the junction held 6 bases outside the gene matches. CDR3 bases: TGCGCCAGCAGGGCGGGACAGGGGGGAACCTACGAGCAGTACTTC. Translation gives CASRAGQGGTYEQYF.

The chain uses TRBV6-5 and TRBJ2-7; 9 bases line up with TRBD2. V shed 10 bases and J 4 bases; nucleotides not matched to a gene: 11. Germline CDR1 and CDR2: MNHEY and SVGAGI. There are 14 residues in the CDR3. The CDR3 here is CATASTREGYEQYF. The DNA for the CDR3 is TGTGCCACCGCCTCTACGCGGGAGGGATACGAGCAGTACTTC.

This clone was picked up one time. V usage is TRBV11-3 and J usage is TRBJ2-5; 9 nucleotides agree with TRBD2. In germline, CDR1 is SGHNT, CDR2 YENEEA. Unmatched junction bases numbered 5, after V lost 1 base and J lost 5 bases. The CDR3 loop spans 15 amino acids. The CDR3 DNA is TGTGCCAGCAGCTTAGTCGGAGCGGGAGGTGAGACCCAGTACTTC. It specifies CASSLVGAGGETQYF.

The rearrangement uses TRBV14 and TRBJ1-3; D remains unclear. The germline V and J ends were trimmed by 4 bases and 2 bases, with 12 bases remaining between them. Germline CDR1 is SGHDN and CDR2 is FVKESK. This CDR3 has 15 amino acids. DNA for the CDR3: TGTGCCAGCAGCCCTAGACCCTCCACTGGAAACACCATATATTTT. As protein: CASSPRPSTGNTIYF.

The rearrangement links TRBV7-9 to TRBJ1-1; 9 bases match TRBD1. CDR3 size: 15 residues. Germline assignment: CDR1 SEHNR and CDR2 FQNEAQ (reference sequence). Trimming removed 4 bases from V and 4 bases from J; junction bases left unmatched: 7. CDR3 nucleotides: TGTGCCAGCAGCTCCAAACAGGGGGCAGGCACTGAAGCTTTCTTT. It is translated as CASSSKQGAGTEAFF.

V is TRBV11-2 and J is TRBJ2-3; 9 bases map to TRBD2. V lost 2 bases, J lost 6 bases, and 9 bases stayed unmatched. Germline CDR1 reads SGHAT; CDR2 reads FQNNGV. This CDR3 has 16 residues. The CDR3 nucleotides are TGTGCCAGCAGCTTACCTCGTAGCGGGAGCTTTGATACGCAGTATTTT. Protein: CASSLPRSGSFDTQYF. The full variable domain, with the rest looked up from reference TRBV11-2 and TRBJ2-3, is EAGVAQSPRYKIIEKRQSVAFWCNPISGHATLYWYQQILGQGPKLLIQFQNNGVVDDSQLPKDRFSAERLKGVDSTLKIQPAKLEDSAVYLCASSLPRSGSFDTQYFGPGTRLTVL.

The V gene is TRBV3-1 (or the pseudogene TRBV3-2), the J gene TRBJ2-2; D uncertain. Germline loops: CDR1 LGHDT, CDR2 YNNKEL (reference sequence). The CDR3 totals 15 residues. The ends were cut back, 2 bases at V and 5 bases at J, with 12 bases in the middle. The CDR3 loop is CASSQWPRGTGELFF. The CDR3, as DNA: TGTGCCAGCAGCCAATGGCCTAGAGGTACCGGGGAGCTGTTTTTT.

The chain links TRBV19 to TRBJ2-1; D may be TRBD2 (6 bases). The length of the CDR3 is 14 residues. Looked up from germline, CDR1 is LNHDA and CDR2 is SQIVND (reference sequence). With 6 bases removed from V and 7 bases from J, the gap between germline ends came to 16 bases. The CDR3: CASSQMGGRNEQFF. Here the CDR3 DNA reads TGTGCCAGTAGCCAGATGGGGGGAAGGAATGAGCAGTTCTTC.

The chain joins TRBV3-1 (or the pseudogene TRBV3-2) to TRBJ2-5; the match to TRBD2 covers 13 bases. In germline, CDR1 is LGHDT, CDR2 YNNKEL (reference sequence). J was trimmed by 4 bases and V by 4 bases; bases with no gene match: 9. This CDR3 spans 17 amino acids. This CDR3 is CASSPVTSGRASETQYF. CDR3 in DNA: TGTGCCAGCAGCCCCGTAACTAGCGGGAGGGCGTCAGAGACCCAGTACTTC.

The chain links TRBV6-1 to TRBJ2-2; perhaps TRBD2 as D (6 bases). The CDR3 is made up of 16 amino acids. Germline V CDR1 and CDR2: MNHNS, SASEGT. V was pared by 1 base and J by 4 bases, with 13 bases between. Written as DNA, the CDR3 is TGTGCCAGCAGTGAAGTGACGGGAGTCACCACCGGGGAGCTGTTTTTT. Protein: CASSEVTGVTTGELFF.

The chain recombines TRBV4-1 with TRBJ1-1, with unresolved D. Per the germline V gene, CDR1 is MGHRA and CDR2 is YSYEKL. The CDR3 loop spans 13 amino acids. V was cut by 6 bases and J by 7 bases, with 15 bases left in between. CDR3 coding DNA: TGCGCCAGCAGACTAAAAAAGACGGGTGAAGCTTTCTTT. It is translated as CASRLKKTGEAFF.

DNA for the CDR3: TGCGCCAGCAGTGAAGACAGGGTCGTATACGAGCAGTACTTC. Protein sequence: CASSEDRVVYEQYF. The chain combines TRBV10-1 with TRBJ2-7; 7 nucleotides match TRBD1. The V gene's germline CDR1 is WNHNN and CDR2 SYGVQD (reference sequence). V lost 3 bases, J lost 4 bases, and 6 bases stayed unmatched. The length of the CDR3 is 14 residues.

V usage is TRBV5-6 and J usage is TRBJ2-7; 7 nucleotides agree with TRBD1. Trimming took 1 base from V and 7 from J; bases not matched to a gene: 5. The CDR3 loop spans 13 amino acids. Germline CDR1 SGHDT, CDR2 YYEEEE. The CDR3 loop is CASSLRGQVEQYF. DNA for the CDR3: TGTGCCAGCAGCTTGAGGGGGCAGGTGGAGCAGTACTTC. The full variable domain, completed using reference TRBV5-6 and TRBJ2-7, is DAGVTQSPTHLIKTRGQQVTLRCSPKSGHDTVSWYQQALGQGPQFIFQYYEEEERQRGNFPDRFSGHQFPNYSSELNVNALLLGDSALYLCASSLRGQVEQYFGPGTRLTVT.

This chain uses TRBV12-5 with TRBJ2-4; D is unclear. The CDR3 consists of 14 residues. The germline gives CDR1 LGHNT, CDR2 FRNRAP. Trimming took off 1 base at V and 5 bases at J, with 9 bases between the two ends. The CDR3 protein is CASGLGTAQNIQYF. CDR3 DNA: TGTGCTAGTGGTTTGGGAACAGCTCAAAACATTCAGTACTTC. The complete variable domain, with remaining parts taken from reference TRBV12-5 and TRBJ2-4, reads DARVTQTPRHKVTEMGQEVTMRCQPILGHNTVFWYRQTMMQGLELLAYFRNRAPLDDSGMPKDRFSAEMPDATLATLKIQPSEPRDSAVYFCASGLGTAQNIQYFGAGTRLSVL.

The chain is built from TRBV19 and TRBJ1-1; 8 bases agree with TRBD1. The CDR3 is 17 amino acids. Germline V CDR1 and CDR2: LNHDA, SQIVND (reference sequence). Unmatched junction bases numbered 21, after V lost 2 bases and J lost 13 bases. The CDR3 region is CASSILLLGQGPSRDFF. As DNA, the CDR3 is TGTGCCAGTAGTATACTCCTCCTCGGACAGGGTCCCTCAAGGGATTTCTTT.

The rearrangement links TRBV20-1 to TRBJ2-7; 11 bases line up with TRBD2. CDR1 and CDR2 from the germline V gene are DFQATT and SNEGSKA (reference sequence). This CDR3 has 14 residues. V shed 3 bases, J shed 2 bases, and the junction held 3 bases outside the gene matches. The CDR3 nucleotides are TGCAGTGCTAGTCTAGCGGGAGGAACCTACGAGCAGTACTTC. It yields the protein CSASLAGGTYEQYF.

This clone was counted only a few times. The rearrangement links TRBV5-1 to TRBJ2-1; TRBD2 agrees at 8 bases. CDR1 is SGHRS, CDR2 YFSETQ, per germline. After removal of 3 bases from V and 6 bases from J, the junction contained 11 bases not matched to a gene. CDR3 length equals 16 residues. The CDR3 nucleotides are TGCGCCAGCAGCTCCCTAGGTAGCGGGAAGTCCAATGAGCAGTTCTTC. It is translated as CASSSLGSGKSNEQFF. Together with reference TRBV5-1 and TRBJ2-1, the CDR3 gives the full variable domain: KAGVTQTPRYLIKTRGQQVTLSCSPISGHRSVSWYQQTPGQGLQFLFEYFSETQRNKGNFPGRFSGRQFSNSRSEMNVSTLELGDSALYLCASSSLGSGKSNEQFFGPGTRLTVL.

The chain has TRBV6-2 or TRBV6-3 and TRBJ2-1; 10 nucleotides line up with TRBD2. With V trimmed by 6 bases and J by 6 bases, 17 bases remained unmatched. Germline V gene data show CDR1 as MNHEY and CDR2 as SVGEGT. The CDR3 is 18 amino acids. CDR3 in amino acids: CASSSPKLGAGGLNEQFF. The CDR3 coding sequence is TGTGCCAGCAGCTCCCCCAAACTTGGAGCGGGAGGGCTCAATGAGCAGTTCTTC.

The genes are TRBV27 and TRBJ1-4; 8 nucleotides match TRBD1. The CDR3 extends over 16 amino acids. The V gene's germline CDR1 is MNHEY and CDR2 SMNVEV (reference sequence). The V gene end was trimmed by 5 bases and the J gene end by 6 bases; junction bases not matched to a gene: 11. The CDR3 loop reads CASSVLPGTGHEKLFF. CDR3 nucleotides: TGTGCCAGCAGTGTCTTGCCCGGGACAGGCCATGAAAAACTGTTTTTT.